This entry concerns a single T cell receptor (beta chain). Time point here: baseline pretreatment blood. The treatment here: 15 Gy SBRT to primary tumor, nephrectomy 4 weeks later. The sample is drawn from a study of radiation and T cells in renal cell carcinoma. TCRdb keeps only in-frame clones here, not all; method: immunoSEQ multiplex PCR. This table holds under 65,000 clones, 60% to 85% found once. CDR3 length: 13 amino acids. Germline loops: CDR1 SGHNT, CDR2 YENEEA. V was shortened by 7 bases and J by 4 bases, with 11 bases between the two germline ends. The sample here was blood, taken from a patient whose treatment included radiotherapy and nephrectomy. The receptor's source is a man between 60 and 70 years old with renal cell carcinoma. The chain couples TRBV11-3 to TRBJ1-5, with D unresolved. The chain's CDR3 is CASTRGGNQPQHF. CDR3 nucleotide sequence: TGTGCCAGCACCCGGGGAGGAAATCAGCCCCAGCATTTT.